A selection of T cell receptor beta chains follows, all from one sample in a study of shared clonotypes between healthy human individuals. The protocol was immunoSEQ multiplex PCR, while the TCRdb copy is restricted to in-frame clones and leaves out a portion. The sample consists of 2 million to 2.5 million clones, 80% to 95% of them appearing once. Sequenced material: naive CD4+ T cells from PBMCs. Receptors were obtained from a man between 18 and 29 years old in good health. Some clones in this sample may be carry-over from other donors' samples. CDR3s include the opening cysteine and the closing phenylalanine or tryptophan. D genes are given only for firm matches. Only part of the rows carry a size: once, few, many, or a class if the clone is expanded.

DNA | CDR3 | J | V | size | D
TGTGCCAGTAGTACCGACAGCTTCTCTGGAAACACCATATATTTT | CASSTDSFSGNTIYF | TRBJ1-3 | TRBV19 | NA | NA
TGTGCCACCAGCAGTGGAGTGCTAGAGCAGTTCTTC | CATSSGVLEQFF | TRBJ2-1 | TRBV15 | once | NA
TGCGCCAGCAGCCAAAGGGGGGGAGGGGACAGGGCTGGTGAGACCCAGTACTTC | CASSQRGGGDRAGETQYF | TRBJ2-5 | TRBV4-1 | NA | TRBD1
TGTGCCAGCAGTGAATATACCCCGGGACAGCAACATTACGAGCAGTACTTC | CASSEYTPGQQHYEQYF | TRBJ2-7 | TRBV25-1 | NA | TRBD1
TGTGCCAGCAGCTCCACAGGCGGGACGAGGGAGACCCAGTACTTC | CASSSTGGTRETQYF | TRBJ2-5 | TRBV7-3 | NA | NA
TGTGCCAGCAGCTTACGGCGGGAGGGCCGCGAGCAGTACTTC | CASSLRREGREQYF | TRBJ2-7 | TRBV7-9 | NA | TRBD2
TGTGCCAGCAGCGGGACAGGGGGCGACACCGGGGAGCTGTTTTTT | CASSGTGGDTGELFF | TRBJ2-2 | TRBV6-1 | NA | TRBD1
TGTGCCAGTAGTCTCCGACTAGCATATGAGCAGTTCTTC | CASSLRLAYEQFF | TRBJ2-1 | TRBV19 | NA | TRBD2
TGCGCCAGCAGCCAAGTGATCCGGGAGGGCTTCTACAATGAGCAGTTCTTC | CASSQVIREGFYNEQFF | TRBJ2-1 | TRBV4-1 | NA | TRBD2
TGTGCCAGCAGCGAGAGGGGAACAGGGACCCTAAACATTCAGTACTTC | CASSERGTGTLNIQYF | TRBJ2-4 | TRBV9 | NA | NA
TGTGCCAGCAGTGCTCGGGGTCCCAATCAGCCCCAGCATTTT | CASSARGPNQPQHF | TRBJ1-5 | TRBV2 | NA | NA
TGTGCCAGCACCTCGGGACAGAAGCAAGAGACCCAGTACTTC | CASTSGQKQETQYF | TRBJ2-5 | TRBV14 | NA | TRBD1
TGTGCCAGTAGTATAGTAGCGGGAGCGAACAATGAGCAGTTCTTC | CASSIVAGANNEQFF | TRBJ2-1 | TRBV19 | NA | TRBD2
TGTGCCAGCAGTACCCCTAGCCGCCCATCCTACGAGCAGTACTTC | CASSTPSRPSYEQYF | TRBJ2-7 | TRBV6-5 | once | NA
TGCGCCAGCAGCTTGGATTGGGCGGGAGGGCCCACCGGGGAGCTGTTTTTT | CASSLDWAGGPTGELFF | TRBJ2-2 | TRBV5-1 | few | TRBD2
TGTGCCTGGAGTCTCGGACAGGGAGGCGGTCAGCCCCAGCATTTT | CAWSLGQGGGQPQHF | TRBJ1-5 | TRBV30 | few | TRBD1
TGTGCCAGCTCAATTCGGGGAGACGGTACGCAGTATTTT | CASSIRGDGTQYF | TRBJ2-3 | TRBV18 | NA | NA
TGTGCCAGCAGCCAAAGCGGGGATTACTACGAGCAGTACTTC | CASSQSGDYYEQYF | TRBJ2-7 | TRBV4-2 | NA | TRBD2
TGTGCCAGCAGTTTTGATTACGGGGGCTATGGCTACACCTTC | CASSFDYGGYGYTF | TRBJ1-2 | TRBV28 | few | NA
TGTGCCAGCAGCACGGGACTAGCGGGAAACAATGAGCAGTTCTTC | CASSTGLAGNNEQFF | TRBJ2-1 | TRBV5-4 | NA | TRBD2
TGTGCCAGCAGCTTAATCCCGGGACAGGGACTGAGTGAGCAGTTCTTC | CASSLIPGQGLSEQFF | TRBJ2-1 | TRBV7-3 | NA | TRBD1
TGTGCCAGCTCAGTCACGCCCACAGGGATCCAAGAGACCCAGTACTTC | CASSVTPTGIQETQYF | TRBJ2-5 | TRBV18 | NA | NA
TGTGCCAGCTCACCAGCGGATAGCAATCAGCCCCAGCATTTT | CASSPADSNQPQHF | TRBJ1-5 | TRBV18 | NA | NA
TGTGCCAGCAGTTCCCGGGCCGGCTACACCTTC | CASSSRAGYTF | TRBJ1-2 | TRBV28 | NA | NA
TGTGCCAGCACTAGCGGGGGTTCCTACGAGCAGTACTTC | CASTSGGSYEQYF | TRBJ2-7 | TRBV28 | once | TRBD2
TGCGCCAGCAGCTTCGAGGGAGGACTAAGCACAGATACGCAGTATTTT | CASSFEGGLSTDTQYF | TRBJ2-3 | TRBV5-1 | NA | NA
TGTGCTAGTGAGGACCGGCGAGTGGCCGCTTTCTTT | CASEDRRVAAFF | TRBJ1-1 | TRBV12-5 | NA | NA
TGTGCCTGGACCGTGGTGGGGCCTGGCTCCTATAATTCACCCCTCCACTTT | CAWTVVGPGSYNSPLHF | TRBJ1-6 | TRBV30 | once | NA
TGTGCCAGCAGCGTAAGCAGCACCTCCTACAATGAGCAGTTCTTC | CASSVSSTSYNEQFF | TRBJ2-1 | TRBV9 | once | NA
TGCGCCAGCAGCCAAGTATCGATGGGGACAGATACGCAGTATTTT | CASSQVSMGTDTQYF | TRBJ2-3 | TRBV4-1 | NA | NA
TGTGCCAGCAGCGTAGGGACTAGCGGGCCACGAGGTGAGACCCAGTACTTC | CASSVGTSGPRGETQYF | TRBJ2-5 | TRBV9 | NA | TRBD2
TGTGCCTGGAGTGTAACGGGAGATAGCTCCTATAATTCACCCCTCCACTTT | CAWSVTGDSSYNSPLHF | TRBJ1-6 | TRBV30 | NA | NA
TGTGCCAGCAGTTGGGGACTAGCGGGAGACGCCGGGGAGCTGTTTTTT | CASSWGLAGDAGELFF | TRBJ2-2 | TRBV6-5 | NA | TRBD2
TGCGCCAGCAGCCAAGATCGGCGGGACCCGTTCTTC | CASSQDRRDPFF | TRBJ2-1 | TRBV4-3 | once | NA
TGTGCCAGCTCCGACCCGGCCTATGGCTACACCTTC | CASSDPAYGYTF | TRBJ1-2 | TRBV28 | NA | NA
TGTGCCATCAGTGAGACTAGCGGAACCTACGAGCAGTACTTC | CAISETSGTYEQYF | TRBJ2-7 | TRBV10-3 | NA | TRBD2
TGTGCCAGCAGCGTAGGTACAGGCCTGAATGAAAAACTGTTTTTT | CASSVGTGLNEKLFF | TRBJ1-4 | TRBV9 | NA | NA
TGCGCCAGCAGCTTGTTTACTAGCGGGAGTGGGGCCAACGTCCTGACTTTC | CASSLFTSGSGANVLTF | TRBJ2-6 | TRBV5-1 | once | TRBD2
TGTGCCAGCTCACCAACAGAATACGAGCAGTACTTC | CASSPTEYEQYF | TRBJ2-7 | TRBV18 | NA | NA
TGCAGTGCTAGATCCGGGGATGGCTACACCTTC | CSARSGDGYTF | TRBJ1-2 | TRBV20-1 | NA | NA
TGTGCCAGCAGCTCGCCCTTGACAGGGGGCACTGAAGCTTTCTTT | CASSSPLTGGTEAFF | TRBJ1-1 | TRBV5-4 | NA | TRBD1
TGTGCCAGCAGCTCCAAGGGCCTGGGCCCCCTGGGTGAGCAGTTCTTC | CASSSKGLGPLGEQFF | TRBJ2-1 | TRBV7-9 | NA | NA
TGTGCCAGCAGGTCATTGAGGGACATTGGCACAGATACGCAGTATTTT | CASRSLRDIGTDTQYF | TRBJ2-3 | TRBV11-2 | once | NA
TGTGCCAGCAGTTCCACTAGCGGGAGAGGAGAGACCCAGTACTTC | CASSSTSGRGETQYF | TRBJ2-5 | TRBV5-4 | NA | TRBD2
TGCGCCAGCAGCTTTGCCGGGACAGGGGGCGAGGTTAACACCTTC | CASSFAGTGGEVNTF | TRBJ1-2 | TRBV5-1 | NA | TRBD1
TGTGCCAGCAGTGACCCTGAGACACACATCGTTAACTACGAGCAGTACTTC | CASSDPETHIVNYEQYF | TRBJ2-7 | TRBV6-4 | NA | NA
TGTGCCAGCAGCCCTGCTAGCGCTGGGGCCAACGTCCTGACTTTC | CASSPASAGANVLTF | TRBJ2-6 | TRBV4-2 | once | NA
TGTGCCAGCAGCTTATTGTGGAACACTGAAGCTTTCTTT | CASSLLWNTEAFF | TRBJ1-1 | TRBV5-6 | NA | NA